This TCR beta chain was captured by sequencing in a study of response to subunit inactivated influenza vaccine. Broader study findings: Authors suggested each seasonal influenza vaccination recruits few new T cells.

Notes on this clonotype: Its antigen is currently unknown.

TCRdb re-called the RT-PCR reads through MiXCR, storing one row per CDR3 protein. Of roughly 760,000 distinct CDR3 sequences detected, around 21% appear once; the ten largest clones hold 10%. V lost 3 bases to trimming and J lost 0 bases, with 18 bases between them. This CDR3 spans 18 amino acids. Germline values: CDR1 MDHEN, CDR2 SYDVKM. The specimen comprised PBMCs from blood, sampled 5 to 6 days after vaccination. The receptor was isolated from a man between 50 and 59 years old who received an inactivated influenza vaccine. V usage is TRBV28 and J usage is TRBJ2-1, with D perhaps TRBD2 (6 bases). The CDR3 loop is CASSFETSGLSSYNEQFF. The CDR3 DNA sequence: TGTGCCAGCAGTTTCGAAACCTCGGGACTCAGCTCCTACAATGAGCAGTTCTTC.